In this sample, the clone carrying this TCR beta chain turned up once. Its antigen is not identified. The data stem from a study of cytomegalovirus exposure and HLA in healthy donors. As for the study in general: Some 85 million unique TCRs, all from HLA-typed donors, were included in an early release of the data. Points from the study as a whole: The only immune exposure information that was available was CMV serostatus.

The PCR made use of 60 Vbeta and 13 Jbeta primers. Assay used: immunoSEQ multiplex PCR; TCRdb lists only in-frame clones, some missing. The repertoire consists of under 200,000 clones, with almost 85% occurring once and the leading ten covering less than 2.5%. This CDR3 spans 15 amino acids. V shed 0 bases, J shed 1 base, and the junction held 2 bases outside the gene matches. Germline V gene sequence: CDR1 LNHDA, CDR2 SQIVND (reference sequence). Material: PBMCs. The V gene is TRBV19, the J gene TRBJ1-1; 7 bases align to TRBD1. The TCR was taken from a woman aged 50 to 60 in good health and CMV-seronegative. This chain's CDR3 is CASSIDGTANTEAFF. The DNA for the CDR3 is TGTGCCAGTAGTATAGACGGGACAGCGAACACTGAAGCTTTCTTT.